This TCR beta chain was identified in a study of T-cell memory formation after mild COVID-19. About the research overall: Largely, the TCR clusters proved donor specific.

As for this clonotype: What it recognizes is unknown.

Constant-segment primers served in 5'RACE that generated TCR alpha and TCR beta cDNA libraries bearing sample barcodes and UMIs. MiXCR, run by TCRdb on the 5' RACE reads, gives a single entry per CDR3 protein. This sample has about 140,000 distinct CDR3 sequences, with 11% to 15% found just once. There are 13 residues in the CDR3. V lost 6 bases, J lost 2 bases, and 14 bases lay in between. Germline CDR1 is DFQATT and CDR2 is SNEGSKA (reference sequence). The study's findings and limits: Clones that contracted from day 15 to 85 were balanced CD4/CD8, while later expanders leaned CD4+.

This sequence joins TRBV20-1 and TRBJ2-7, with D perhaps matching TRBD1 or TRBD2 (5 bases each). This clonotype was obtained from an adult woman who had mild COVID-19 (a few samples of this study predate the infection). Cell type and time point are not known. Source material: PBMCs or a T cell subset sorted from them (not recorded which). Written as DNA, the CDR3 is TGCAGTGCGTTTAGTGGGGGACCCTACGAGCAGTACTTC. Translating gives CSAFSGGPYEQYF.